The rows below give T cell receptor beta chains drawn from one sample of a study of T cell repertoires in cytomegalovirus infection. MiXCR, applied by TCRdb to the reads, yields one record per CDR3 protein. The sample lists about 300,000 distinct CDR3 sequences; about a tenth were seen once. Material: PBMCs. These receptors were obtained from a human donor in good health (CMV status not recorded). Some clones in this sample may be carry-over from other donors' samples. CDR3s include the opening cysteine and the closing phenylalanine or tryptophan. D genes are given only for firm matches.

v_call	j_call	d_call	cdr3_aa
TRBV20-1	TRBJ1-1	NA	CSSEGQLNTEAFF
TRBV18	TRBJ2-1	TRBD2	CASSPLAGDDNEQFF
TRBV29-1	TRBJ1-2	TRBD1	CSVPDRDRNYGYTF
TRBV9	TRBJ1-2	NA	CASSRAFSGIGYGYTF
TRBV12-3/TRBV12-4	TRBJ1-2	TRBD1	CASSLTVGTGVGYTF
TRBV5-6	TRBJ2-3	TRBD2	CASSSAGGLIDTQYF
TRBV20-1	TRBJ2-6	TRBD2	CSARPSGGTGANVLTF
TRBV2	TRBJ2-5	NA	CASRVMISRETQYF
TRBV19	TRBJ1-5	NA	CASALRSANQPQHF
TRBV12-3/TRBV12-4	TRBJ1-5	NA	CASGRGSSNQPQHF
TRBV2	TRBJ2-1	TRBD2	CASSRTSVVNEQFF
TRBV7-9	TRBJ2-1	NA	CASSFPDTGRREQFF
TRBV20-1	TRBJ2-1	NA	CSASKTGTYNEQFF
TRBV2	TRBJ1-1	NA	CASSGGSLNTEAFF
TRBV11-2	TRBJ1-1	NA	CASSLVRPRSTEAFF
TRBV12-3/TRBV12-4	TRBJ2-3	NA	CASSLVGVTFGDVAQYF
TRBV29-1	TRBJ2-1	TRBD2	CSVAGGYNEQFF
TRBV28	TRBJ1-2	TRBD1	CATTTPGTGHLSGSGYTF
TRBV7-6	TRBJ2-1	TRBD2	CASSSRLAGSEQFF
TRBV7-2	TRBJ2-1	TRBD2	CASSPALGTSGGGYNEQFF
TRBV20-1	TRBJ2-2	NA	CSAPGMNTGELFF
TRBV19	TRBJ1-5	NA	CASSKGAGINQPQHF
TRBV28	TRBJ2-3	NA	CASRLPQGGTDTQYF
TRBV7-9	TRBJ1-4	TRBD1	CASSLEARGLFF
TRBV18	TRBJ2-1	NA	CASSPGSHEQFF
TRBV6-1	TRBJ2-1	TRBD2	CASSASLWGGINEQFF
TRBV7-2	TRBJ2-3	NA	CASSFAVSTDTQYF
TRBV28	TRBJ1-1	NA	CASSRGRGMNTEAFF
TRBV7-9	TRBJ1-5	NA	CASSTLSGPNQPQHF
TRBV6-2/TRBV6-3	TRBJ2-7	NA	CASSPIDRSYEQYF
TRBV7-2	TRBJ2-3	NA	CASRSPGHRTDTQYF
TRBV7-2	TRBJ1-1	TRBD1	CASSLLGTDEAFF
TRBV12-5	TRBJ2-1	TRBD2	CASGTSGGAGEQFF
TRBV10-2	TRBJ2-7	TRBD2	CARRNRFRLAGSSYEQYF
TRBV7-2	TRBJ1-1	NA	CASSLAWAGNTEAFF
TRBV4-2	TRBJ1-1	NA	CASSSRVRNGNTEAFF
TRBV12-3/TRBV12-4	TRBJ2-6	TRBD2	CASSEAGVSGANVLTF